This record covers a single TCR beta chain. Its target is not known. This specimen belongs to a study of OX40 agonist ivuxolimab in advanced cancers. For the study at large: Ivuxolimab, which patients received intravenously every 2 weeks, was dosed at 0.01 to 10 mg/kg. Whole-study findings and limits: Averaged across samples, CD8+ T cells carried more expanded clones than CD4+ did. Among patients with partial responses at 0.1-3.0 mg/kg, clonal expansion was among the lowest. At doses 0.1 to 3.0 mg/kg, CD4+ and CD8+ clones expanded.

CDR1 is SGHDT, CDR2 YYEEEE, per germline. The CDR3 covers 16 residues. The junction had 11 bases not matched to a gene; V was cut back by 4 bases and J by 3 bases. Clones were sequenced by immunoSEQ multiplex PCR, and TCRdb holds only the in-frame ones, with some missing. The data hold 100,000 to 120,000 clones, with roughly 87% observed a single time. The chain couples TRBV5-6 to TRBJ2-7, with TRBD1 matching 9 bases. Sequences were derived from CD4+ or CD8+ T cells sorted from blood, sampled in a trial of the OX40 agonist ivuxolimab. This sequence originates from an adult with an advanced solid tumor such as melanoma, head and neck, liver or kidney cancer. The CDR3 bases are TGTGCCAGCAGCGGTCCCGGGACAGGGTCTTACTACGAGCAGTACTTC. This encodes CASSGPGTGSYYEQYF.